The next 29 T cell receptor beta chains were all read from a single sample in a study of T cell responses to AZD1222 COVID-19 vaccine. Generated by immunoSEQ multiplex PCR, the TCRdb table keeps only in-frame clones and is missing some. The sample holds 150,000 to 200,000 clones; 92% are singletons and the top ten take roughly 2.3%. The material was peripheral blood, obtained on day 0 of AZD1222 vaccination. The receptors were gathered from an adult in good health.

This clone showed up just a few times. The chain's CDR3 is CASSEYRTGSYNEQFF. The CDR3 DNA follows: TGTGCCAGCAGTGAATACAGGACAGGGTCCTACAATGAGCAGTTCTTC. V is TRBV25-1 and J is TRBJ2-1, with 8 bases matching TRBD1. Germline-derived CDR1 and CDR2 are MGHDK and SYGVNS. The V segment lost 0 bases and the J segment 1 base; nucleotides outside the gene matches: 2. CDR3 length: 16 amino acids.

This chain joins TRBV21-1 and TRBJ1-2. TRBV21-1 represents a pseudogene. This CDR3 contains 15 residues. As DNA, the CDR3 is TGTGCCAGCAGCAAAAGAAGGTCAGCTAACTATGGCTACACCTTC. It codes for CASSKRRSANYGYTF.

This sequence joins TRBV5-8 and TRBJ1-5, with D unresolved. The CDR3 is 16 amino acids. Germline V gene lookup returns CDR1 SGHTS and CDR2 YDEGEE. The V end was cut by 1 base, the J end by 0 bases, with 11 bases between. CDR3 sequence (DNA): TGTGCCAGCAGCTTGTATGGCGGGTATAGCAATCAGCCCCAGCATTTT. It specifies CASSLYGGYSNQPQHF.

Notes on this clone: An end of the junction differs from the germline gene, which may be a read error. The J gene is TRBJ1-3, the V gene TRBV6-5; no clear D gene. CDR1 is MNHEY, CDR2 SVGAGI, per germline. The CDR3 consists of 15 residues. The CDR3: CASSDSPGPRNTIYF. The CDR3 DNA reads TGTGCCAGCAGTGACTCTCCGGGTCCTCGAAACACCATATATTTT.

The J gene is TRBJ2-1, the V gene TRBV6-1; 9 bases match TRBD2. Unmatched junction bases numbered 12, after V lost 4 bases and J lost 2 bases. The germline V gene encodes CDR1 MNHNS and CDR2 SASEGT. There are 18 residues in the CDR3. CDR3 sequence (DNA): TGTGCCAGCAGTGTCACAGGGCAGCGGGAGGCTGCCTACAATGAGCAGTTCTTC. The encoded protein is CASSVTGQREAAYNEQFF.

The chain has TRBV2 and TRBJ2-3; D tentatively fits TRBD1 or TRBD2 (5 bases each). With 4 bases removed from V and 4 bases from J, the gap between germline ends came to 9 bases. CDR1 SNHLY and CDR2 FYNNEI come from the germline V gene. The CDR3 covers 13 residues. CDR3 sequence (DNA): TGTGCCAGCAGTGGGAGAGGGGCAGATACGCAGTATTTT. Translated, it gives CASSGRGADTQYF. Filled out from reference TRBV2 and TRBJ2-3, the complete variable domain reads EPEVTQTPSHQVTQMGQEVILRCVPISNHLYFYWYRQILGQKVEFLVSFYNNEISEKSEIFDDQFSVERPDGSNFTLKIRSTKLEDSAMYFCASSGRGADTQYFGPGTRLTVL.

The chain has TRBV19 and TRBJ2-2; D remains unclear. V was shortened by 8 bases and J by 0 bases, with 10 bases between the two germline ends. The germline V gene has CDR1 LNHDA and CDR2 SQIVND (reference sequence). This CDR3 has 14 amino acids. The CDR3 DNA is TGTGCCAGTGCAGGACGGGCGAACACCGGGGAGCTGTTTTTT. Translated, it gives CASAGRANTGELFF.

This chain connects TRBV28 to TRBJ2-6; no firm D call. CDR3 length: 15 residues. Trimming took 1 base from V and 0 from J, leaving 4 bases between them. Germline assignment: CDR1 MDHEN and CDR2 SYDVKM. The CDR3 DNA follows: TGTGCCAGCAGTTTATTCCTCTCTGGGGCCAACGTCCTGACTTTC. As protein: CASSLFLSGANVLTF.

The chain recombines TRBV11-2 with TRBJ2-7, with D tentatively TRBD2 (6 bases). The CDR3 is 17 residues long. The germline CDR1 and CDR2 sequences are SGHAT and FQNNGV. Trimming removed 5 bases at V and 3 bases at J, with 23 bases between. Written as DNA, the CDR3 is TGTGCCAGCAGCCTAGGGTCACGGGAGCCCCTAGACTACGAGCAGTACTTC. It encodes CASSLGSREPLDYEQYF.

V and J are TRBV6-6 and TRBJ2-3; TRBD2 aligns across 10 bases. The V gene end was trimmed by 8 bases and the J gene end by 2 bases; junction bases not matched to a gene: 4. The CDR3 extends over 14 amino acids. The germline V gene encodes CDR1 MNHNY and CDR2 SVGAGI (reference sequence). The CDR3 DNA follows: TGTGCCAGCGCAGCGGGGGGGCCCACAGATACGCAGTATTTT. This gives the protein CASAAGGPTDTQYF.

The chain carries TRBV7-9 and TRBJ1-2; 7 bases align to TRBD1. The CDR3 is made up of 15 amino acids. The germline V gene has CDR1 SEHNR and CDR2 FQNEAQ (reference sequence). The V and J ends lost 7 bases and 0 bases, in that order; junction bases with no gene match: 8. CDR3: CASIPRQGSNYGYTF. The CDR3 coding sequence is TGTGCCAGCATCCCGAGACAGGGCTCTAACTATGGCTACACCTTC.

V and J are TRBV6-1 and TRBJ1-6; 12 nucleotides agree with TRBD1. The CDR3 has 18 amino acids. Germline assignment: CDR1 MNHNS and CDR2 SASEGT. Trimming cost V 3 bases and J 6 bases; bases outside gene matches: 9. CDR3 DNA sequence: TGTGCCAGCAGTGACCCGGGGACAGGGGGCGCTTTTAATTCACCCCTCCACTTT. Its protein product is CASSDPGTGGAFNSPLHF.

The chain links TRBV12-3 or TRBV12-4 to TRBJ2-1; D unresolved. The CDR3 is 13 residues long. Trimming shortened V by 3 bases and J by 7 bases, and 10 bases separated the two germline ends. This chain's CDR3 is CASSFWVGNEQFF. The CDR3 DNA follows: TGTGCCAGCAGTTTCTGGGTAGGGAATGAGCAGTTCTTC.

The chain joins TRBV28 to TRBJ1-2; D gene unclear. CDR3 length: 13 amino acids. Germline CDR1 MDHEN, CDR2 SYDVKM. V was cut by 6 bases and J by 4 bases, with 12 bases left in between. The CDR3 DNA follows: TGTGCCAGCAGCTACCGACACCTCTATGGCTACACCTTC. It yields the protein CASSYRHLYGYTF.

The rearrangement joins TRBV4-1 to TRBJ1-2; 8 positions match TRBD1. The CDR3 loop spans 15 amino acids. With V trimmed by 3 bases and J by 3 bases, 6 bases remained unmatched. Germline V CDR1 and CDR2: MGHRA, YSYEKL. The CDR3 DNA reads TGCGCCAGCAGCCAGGCCGGACAGGGTGACTATGGCTACACCTTC. Translation gives CASSQAGQGDYGYTF.

The chain links TRBV4-3 to TRBJ2-6, with D possibly matching TRBD1 (6 bases). Germline CDR1 reads LGHNA; CDR2 reads YSLEER. This CDR3 has 17 residues. V lost 1 base to trimming and J lost 2 bases, with 12 bases between them. The CDR3: CASSQGPEGAGANVLTF. CDR3 in DNA: TGCGCCAGCAGCCAAGGTCCCGAGGGGGCTGGGGCCAACGTCCTGACTTTC.

This clone was recorded only once. The CDR3 bases are TGTGCCATCAGTGAGAAGGTGCTCGAGCAGTACTTC. This translates into CAISEKVLEQYF. The chain is built from TRBV10-3 and TRBJ2-7; D is ambiguous. Per the germline V gene, CDR1 is ENHRY and CDR2 is SYGVKD. V was shortened by 2 bases and J by 6 bases, with 8 bases between the two germline ends. This CDR3 spans 12 amino acids.

The chain couples TRBV7-3 to TRBJ2-7, with D maybe TRBD1 (5 bases). V was shortened by 5 bases and J by 2 bases, with 13 bases between the two germline ends. The CDR3 loop spans 14 amino acids. CDR1 is SGHTA and CDR2 is FQGTGA in the germline V gene. CDR3 in DNA: TGTGCCAGCAGCCCTGGTGCAGGGACCTACGAGCAGTACTTC. Translated, it gives CASSPGAGTYEQYF.

V and J are TRBV6-6 and TRBJ1-1; possibly TRBD1 for D (6 bases). From germline, CDR1 is MNHNY and CDR2 SVGAGI (reference sequence). This CDR3 region has 13 residues. V gave up 10 bases and J gave up 4 bases, with 16 bases separating them. This CDR3 reads CATLEGGGTEAFF. Written as DNA, the CDR3 is TGTGCCACCCTTGAGGGAGGGGGCACTGAAGCTTTCTTT.

The genes are TRBV5-5 and TRBJ1-2; D call uncertain. V was pared by 0 bases and J by 4 bases, with 4 bases between. Germline-derived CDR1 and CDR2 are SGHKS and YYEKEE (reference sequence). The CDR3 is 12 amino acids. The CDR3 region has the DNA TGTGCCAGCAGCTTGGCAGCCTATGGCTACACCTTC. This codes for CASSLAAYGYTF.

This clone has only one observation. The CDR3 DNA reads as TGTGCCAGCAGTTTTTTACAGGGGGCGTGGTACGAGCAGTACTTC. Its translation is CASSFLQGAWYEQYF. The rearrangement joins TRBV6-9 to TRBJ2-7; 9 bases line up with TRBD1. With V trimmed by 4 bases and J by 4 bases, 8 bases remained unmatched. This CDR3 spans 15 amino acids. The germline gives CDR1 MNHGY, CDR2 SVAAGI.

The chain is built from TRBV25-1 and TRBJ2-5; D remains unclear. Trimming removed 5 bases from V and 5 bases from J, with 24 bases in between. CDR1 and CDR2 from the germline V gene are MGHDK and SYGVNS. The CDR3 is made up of 17 amino acids. The CDR3 region has the DNA TGTGCCAGCAGTCTACCTCGTGTGGGCCGTATCGCGGAGACCCAGTACTTC. Protein: CASSLPRVGRIAETQYF. Drawing the rest from reference TRBV25-1 and TRBJ2-5, the complete variable domain is EADIYQTPRYLVIGTGKKITLECSQTMGHDKMYWYQQDPGMELHLIHYSYGVNSTEKGDLSSESTVSRIRTEHFPLTLESARPSHTSQYLCASSLPRVGRIAETQYFGPGTRLLVL.

This rearrangement joins TRBV4-3 to TRBJ2-3; 8 nucleotides agree with TRBD2. The CDR3 consists of 15 residues. V lost 3 bases, J lost 7 bases, and 9 bases stayed unmatched. Germline V gene lookup returns CDR1 LGHNA and CDR2 YSLEER. As DNA, the CDR3 is TGCGCCAGCAGCCAGCGGGGGGCCCAAGCGTATACGCAGTATTTT. It translates to CASSQRGAQAYTQYF.

The chain is built from TRBV28 and TRBJ2-7, with 14 nucleotides matching TRBD2. Trimming cost V 6 bases and J 7 bases; bases outside gene matches: 11. This CDR3 spans 16 amino acids. Germline CDR1 MDHEN, CDR2 SYDVKM. CDR3 bases: TGTGCCAGCAGACCTACGAGACTAGCGGGAGGGAATGAGCAGTACTTC. Translation: CASRPTRLAGGNEQYF. Using reference TRBV28 and TRBJ2-7 for the parts outside the CDR3, the full variable domain is DVKVTQSSRYLVKRTGEKVFLECVQDMDHENMFWYRQDPGLGLRLIYFSYDVKMKEKGDIPEGYSVSREKKERFSLILESASTNQTSMYLCASRPTRLAGGNEQYFGPGTRLTVT.

The chain combines TRBV3-1 (or the pseudogene TRBV3-2) with TRBJ1-2; TRBD1 agrees at 9 bases. The CDR3 has 16 residues. Germline assignment: CDR1 LGHDT and CDR2 YNNKEL (reference sequence). V trimming: 3 bases; J trimming: 2 bases; junction bases outside the gene matches: 7. This chain's CDR3 is CASSHGQGQGNYGYTF. The CDR3 DNA follows: TGTGCCAGCAGCCATGGACAGGGGCAGGGGAACTATGGCTACACCTTC.

The chain couples TRBV6-5 to TRBJ1-5; D gene uncertain. This CDR3 has 14 residues. V lost 5 bases and J 6 bases, leaving 14 bases between the germline ends. The germline gives CDR1 MNHEY, CDR2 SVGAGI. In DNA, the CDR3 is TGTGCCAGCAGTCTAGGGCGGTTGGGTCAGCCCCAGCATTTT. Amino acids: CASSLGRLGQPQHF.

This clone was detected only once. The rearrangement links TRBV10-3 to TRBJ2-3; D assignment may be TRBD1 or TRBD2 (5 bases each). V lost 0 bases, J lost 2 bases, and 15 bases lay in between. The CDR3 has 17 amino acids. CDR1 is ENHRY, CDR2 SYGVKD, per germline. The CDR3 here is CAISESSGMGDTDTQYF. CDR3 coding DNA: TGTGCCATCAGTGAGTCTTCAGGGATGGGGGACACAGATACGCAGTATTTT.

J is TRBJ2-1 and V is TRBV7-9; D is perhaps TRBD1 (7 bases). Trimming pared 5 bases from V and 0 bases from J, leaving 23 bases between. CDR1 is SEHNR and CDR2 is FQNEAQ in the germline V gene (reference sequence). The CDR3 loop spans 19 amino acids. The DNA of the CDR3 is TGTGCCAGCAGCCGGCGGGACAGAAGAAAAAGGAGCTCCTACAATGAGCAGTTCTTC. This encodes CASSRRDRRKRSSYNEQFF.

J is TRBJ1-4 and V is TRBV5-1, with 7 bases aligning to TRBD1. In germline, CDR1 is SGHRS, CDR2 YFSETQ. Trimming at V came to 0 bases and at J to 6 bases, leaving 2 bases not matched to a gene. CDR3 size: 14 residues. This chain's CDR3 is CASSLGQGDEKLFF. The DNA of the CDR3 is TGCGCCAGCAGCTTGGGACAGGGTGATGAAAAACTGTTTTTT.